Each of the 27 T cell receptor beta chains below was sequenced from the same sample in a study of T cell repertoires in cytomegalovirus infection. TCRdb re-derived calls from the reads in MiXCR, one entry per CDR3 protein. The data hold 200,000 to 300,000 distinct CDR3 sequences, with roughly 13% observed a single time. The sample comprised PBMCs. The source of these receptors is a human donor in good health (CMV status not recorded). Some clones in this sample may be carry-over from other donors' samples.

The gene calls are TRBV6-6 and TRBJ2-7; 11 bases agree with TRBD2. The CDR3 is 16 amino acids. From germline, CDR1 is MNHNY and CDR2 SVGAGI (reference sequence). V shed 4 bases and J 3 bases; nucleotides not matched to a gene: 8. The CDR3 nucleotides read TGTGCCAGCAGTTCCTCACTAGCGGGAGTGTTCTACGAGCAGTACTTC. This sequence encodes CASSSSLAGVFYEQYF.

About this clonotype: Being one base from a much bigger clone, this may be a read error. The CDR3 DNA sequence: TGTGCCAGCTCACCACCGGGAAAGGGAGAGGACGGGCTCACAGATACGCAGTATTTT. As protein: CASSPPGKGEDGLTDTQYF. The V gene is TRBV18, the J gene TRBJ2-3; possible D gene TRBD2, 5 bases. The CDR3 is made up of 19 amino acids. From germline, CDR1 is KGHSH and CDR2 LQKENI. Trimming took off 0 bases at V and 2 bases at J, with 21 bases between the two ends.

The CDR3: CASSQEPARGSIGYTF. The CDR3 bases are TGCGCCAGCAGCCAAGAACCGGCCAGGGGATCGATTGGCTACACCTTC. This rearrangement joins TRBV4-1 to TRBJ1-2, with D perhaps matching TRBD1 (6 bases). CDR3 length equals 16 residues. The V gene's germline CDR1 is MGHRA and CDR2 YSYEKL. The V gene lost 0 bases and the J gene lost 7 bases, with 18 bases spanning the gap.

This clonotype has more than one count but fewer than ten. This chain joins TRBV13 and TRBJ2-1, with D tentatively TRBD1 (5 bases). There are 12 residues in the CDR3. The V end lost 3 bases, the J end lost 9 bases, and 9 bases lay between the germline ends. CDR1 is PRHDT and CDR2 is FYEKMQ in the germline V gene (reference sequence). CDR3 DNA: TGTGCCAGCAGCTTCAGGGCAACTGAGCAGTTCTTC. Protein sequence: CASSFRATEQFF.

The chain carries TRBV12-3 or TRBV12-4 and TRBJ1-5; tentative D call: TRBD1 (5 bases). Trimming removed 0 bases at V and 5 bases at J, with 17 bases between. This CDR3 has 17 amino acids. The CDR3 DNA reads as TGTGCCAGCAGTTTAGCGGGTAGGCGGGCAGGGCATCAGCCCCAGCATTTT. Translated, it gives CASSLAGRRAGHQPQHF.

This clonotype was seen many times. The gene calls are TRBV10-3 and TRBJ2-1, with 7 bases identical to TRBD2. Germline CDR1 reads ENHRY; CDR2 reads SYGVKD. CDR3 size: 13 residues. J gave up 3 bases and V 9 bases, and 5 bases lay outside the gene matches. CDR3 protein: CAMASGDYNEQFF. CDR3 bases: TGTGCCATGGCCAGCGGGGACTACAATGAGCAGTTCTTC.

The CDR3, as DNA: TGTGCCAGTAGTAAGGACAGGGAAAGGAACACTGAAGCTTTCTTT. Its translation is CASSKDRERNTEAFF. J is TRBJ1-1 and V is TRBV19; TRBD1 matches at 8 bases. V lost 4 bases to trimming and J lost 1 base; unmatched junction nucleotides: 5. The CDR3 is made up of 15 amino acids. The germline gives CDR1 LNHDA, CDR2 SQIVND (reference sequence).

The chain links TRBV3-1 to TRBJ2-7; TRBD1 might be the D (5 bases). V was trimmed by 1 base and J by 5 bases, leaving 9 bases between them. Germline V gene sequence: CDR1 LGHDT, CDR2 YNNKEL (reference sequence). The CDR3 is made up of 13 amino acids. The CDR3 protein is CASSQGSRDEQYF. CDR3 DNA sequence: TGTGCCAGCAGCCAAGGGAGCAGGGACGAGCAGTACTTC.

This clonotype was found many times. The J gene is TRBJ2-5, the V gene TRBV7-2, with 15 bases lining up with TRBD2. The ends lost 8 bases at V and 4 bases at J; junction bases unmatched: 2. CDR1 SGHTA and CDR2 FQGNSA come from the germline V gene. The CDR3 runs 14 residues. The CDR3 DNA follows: TGTGCCAGCGGGACTAGCGGGAGGCTAGAGACCCAGTACTTC. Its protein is CASGTSGRLETQYF.

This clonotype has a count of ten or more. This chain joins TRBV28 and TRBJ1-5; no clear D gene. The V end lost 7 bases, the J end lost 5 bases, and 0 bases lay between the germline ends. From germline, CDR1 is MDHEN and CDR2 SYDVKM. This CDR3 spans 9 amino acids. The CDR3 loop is CASNQPQHF. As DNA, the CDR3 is TGTGCCAGCAATCAGCCCCAGCATTTT.

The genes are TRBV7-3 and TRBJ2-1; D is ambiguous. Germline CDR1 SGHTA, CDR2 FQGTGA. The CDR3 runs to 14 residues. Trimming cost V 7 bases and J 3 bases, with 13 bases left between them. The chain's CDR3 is CASKGVVSYNEQFF. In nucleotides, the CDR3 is TGTGCCAGCAAAGGAGTGGTCAGCTACAATGAGCAGTTCTTC. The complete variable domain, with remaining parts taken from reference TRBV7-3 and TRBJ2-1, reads GAGVSQTPSNKVTEKGKYVELRCDPISGHTALYWYRQSLGQGPEFLIYFQGTGAADDSGLPNDRFFAVRPEGSVSTLKIQRTERGDSAVYLCASKGVVSYNEQFFGPGTRLTVL.

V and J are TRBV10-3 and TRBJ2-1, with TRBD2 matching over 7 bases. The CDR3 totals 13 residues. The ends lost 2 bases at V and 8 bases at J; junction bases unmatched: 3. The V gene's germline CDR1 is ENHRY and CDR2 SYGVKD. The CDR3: CAISEERGHEQFF. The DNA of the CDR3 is TGTGCCATCAGTGAGGAGCGGGGCCATGAGCAGTTCTTC.

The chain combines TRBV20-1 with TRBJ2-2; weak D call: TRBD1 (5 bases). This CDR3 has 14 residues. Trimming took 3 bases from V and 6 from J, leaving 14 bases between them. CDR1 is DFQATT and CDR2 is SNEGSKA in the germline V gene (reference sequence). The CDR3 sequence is CSASAGWDAGELFF. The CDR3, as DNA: TGCAGTGCTAGCGCAGGGTGGGATGCCGGGGAGCTGTTTTTT.

CDR3 sequence (DNA): TGTGCCAGCAGCCCGCGACAGCATGAGCAGTTCTTC. Its translation: CASSPRQHEQFF. V and J are TRBV5-4 and TRBJ2-1; possible D gene TRBD1, 5 bases. Trimming left V 4 bases short and J 8 bases short, with 10 bases between. The V gene's germline CDR1 is SGHNT and CDR2 YYREEE (reference sequence). The CDR3 totals 12 residues.

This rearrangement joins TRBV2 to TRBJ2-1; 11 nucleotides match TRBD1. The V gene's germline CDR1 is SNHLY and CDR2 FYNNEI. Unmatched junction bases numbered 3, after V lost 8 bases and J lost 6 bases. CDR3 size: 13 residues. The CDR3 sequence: CASAGTGGNEQFF. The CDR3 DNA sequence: TGTGCCAGCGCCGGGACAGGGGGCAATGAGCAGTTCTTC.

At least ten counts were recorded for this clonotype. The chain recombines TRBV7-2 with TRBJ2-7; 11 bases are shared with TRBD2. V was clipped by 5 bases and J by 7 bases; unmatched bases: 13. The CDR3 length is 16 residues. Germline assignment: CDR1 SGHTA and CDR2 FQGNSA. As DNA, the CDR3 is TGTGCCAGCAGCGCATCAATAGCGGGAGGGCCACGGGAGCAGTACTTC. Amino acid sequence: CASSASIAGGPREQYF.

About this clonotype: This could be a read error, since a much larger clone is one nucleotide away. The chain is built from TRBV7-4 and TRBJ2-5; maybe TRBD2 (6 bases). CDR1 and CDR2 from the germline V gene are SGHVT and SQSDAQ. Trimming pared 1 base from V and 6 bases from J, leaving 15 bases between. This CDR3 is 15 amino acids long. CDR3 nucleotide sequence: TGTGCCAGCAGCTTAGAAGGAGGGCCCCGGCAGACCCAGTACTTC. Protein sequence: CASSLEGGPRQTQYF. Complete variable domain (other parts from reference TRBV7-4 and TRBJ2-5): GAGVSQSPRYKVAKRGRDVALRCDSISGHVTLYWYRQTLGQGSEVLTYSQSDAQRDKSGRPSGRFSAERPERSVSTLKIQRTEQGDSAVYLCASSLEGGPRQTQYFGPGTRLLVL.

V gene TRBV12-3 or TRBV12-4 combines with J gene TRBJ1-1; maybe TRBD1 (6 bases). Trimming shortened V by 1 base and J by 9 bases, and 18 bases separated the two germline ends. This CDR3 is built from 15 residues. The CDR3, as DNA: TGTGCCAGCAGTTTAGAAGGTGGACGACAGGATAAAGCTTTCTTT. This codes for CASSLEGGRQDKAFF.

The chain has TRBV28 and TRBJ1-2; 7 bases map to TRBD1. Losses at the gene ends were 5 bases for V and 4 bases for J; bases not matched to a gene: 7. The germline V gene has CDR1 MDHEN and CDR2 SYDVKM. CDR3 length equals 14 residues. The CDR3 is CASSPQGKAYGYTF. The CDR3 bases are TGTGCCAGCAGTCCACAGGGGAAAGCCTATGGCTACACCTTC.

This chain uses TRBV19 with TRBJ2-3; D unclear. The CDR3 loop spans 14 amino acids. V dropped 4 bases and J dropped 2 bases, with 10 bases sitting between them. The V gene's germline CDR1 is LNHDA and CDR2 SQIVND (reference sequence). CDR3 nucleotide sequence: TGTGCCAGTAGTACTGTGACCCCCACAGATACGCAGTATTTT. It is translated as CASSTVTPTDTQYF.

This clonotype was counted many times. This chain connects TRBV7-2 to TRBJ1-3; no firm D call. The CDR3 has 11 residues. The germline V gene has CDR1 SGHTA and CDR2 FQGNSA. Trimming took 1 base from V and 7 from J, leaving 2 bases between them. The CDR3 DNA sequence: TGTGCCAGCAGCTTAGAGAACACCATATATTTT. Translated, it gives CASSLENTIYF.

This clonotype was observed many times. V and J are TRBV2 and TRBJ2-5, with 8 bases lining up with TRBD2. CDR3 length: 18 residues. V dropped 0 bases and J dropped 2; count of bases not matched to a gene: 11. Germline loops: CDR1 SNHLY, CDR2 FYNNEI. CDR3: CASSEALPRGDLQETQYF. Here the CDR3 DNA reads TGTGCCAGCAGTGAAGCGCTTCCGCGGGGGGACTTACAAGAGACCCAGTACTTC.

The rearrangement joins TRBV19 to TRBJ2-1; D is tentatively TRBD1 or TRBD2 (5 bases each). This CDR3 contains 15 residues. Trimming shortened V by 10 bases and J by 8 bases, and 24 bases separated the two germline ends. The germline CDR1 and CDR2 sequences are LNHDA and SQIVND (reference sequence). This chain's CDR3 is CATAEGFPRSDEQFF. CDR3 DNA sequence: TGTGCCACCGCAGAGGGGTTCCCGCGGAGCGATGAGCAGTTCTTC.

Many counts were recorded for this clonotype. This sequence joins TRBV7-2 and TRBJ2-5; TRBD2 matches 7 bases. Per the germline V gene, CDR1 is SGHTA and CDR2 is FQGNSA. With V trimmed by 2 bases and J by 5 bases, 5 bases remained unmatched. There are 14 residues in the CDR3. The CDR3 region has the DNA TGTGCCAGCAGCTTAACGGGGGGAGTGGAGACCCAGTACTTC. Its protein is CASSLTGGVETQYF.

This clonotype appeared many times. CDR3 nucleotide sequence: TGTGCCAGCAGCTCCCCGGGACTCGGGCCAGATACGCAGTATTTT. Translated, it gives CASSSPGLGPDTQYF. The rearrangement links TRBV7-8 to TRBJ2-3; D possibly corresponds to TRBD2 (6 bases). The CDR3 is 15 residues long. Germline V gene lookup returns CDR1 SGHVS and CDR2 FQNEAQ. The V end lost 4 bases, the J end lost 4 bases, and 15 bases lay between the germline ends.

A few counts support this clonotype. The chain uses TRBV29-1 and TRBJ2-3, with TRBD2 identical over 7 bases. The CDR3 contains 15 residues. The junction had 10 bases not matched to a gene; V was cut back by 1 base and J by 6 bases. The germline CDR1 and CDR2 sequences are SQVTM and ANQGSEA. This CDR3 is CSVEGRGVSGDTQYF. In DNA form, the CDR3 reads TGCAGCGTTGAAGGTCGGGGGGTATCGGGGGATACGCAGTATTTT.

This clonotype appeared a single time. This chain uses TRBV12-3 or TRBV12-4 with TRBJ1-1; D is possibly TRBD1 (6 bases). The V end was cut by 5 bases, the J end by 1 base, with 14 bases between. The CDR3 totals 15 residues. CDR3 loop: CASSDPGTKNTEAFF. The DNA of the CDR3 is TGTGCCAGCAGTGATCCCGGGACAAAGAACACTGAAGCTTTCTTT.